The next 25 T cell receptor beta chains were all read from a single sample in a study of prognosis after radiotherapy for stage I lung cancer. Genomic DNA was subjected to two-round multiplex PCR for amplification of TCR beta CDR3. TRBV and TRBJ genes each had their own specific primers in first-round PCR. Each CDR3 protein gets one entry after TCRdb re-called the multiplex PCR reads with MiXCR. Of about 14,000 distinct CDR3 sequences in the sample, about 50% were seen once. This specimen consisted of PBMCs, obtained before or after stereotactic body radiation therapy (not recorded which). The source is a donor aged 50 or older with non-small cell lung cancer.

This clonotype appeared a few times. V gene TRBV30 combines with J gene TRBJ2-1; 8 bases match TRBD1. Per the germline V gene, CDR1 is GTSNPN and CDR2 is SVGIG (reference sequence). This CDR3 is built from 14 residues. V was clipped by 4 bases and J by 8 bases; unmatched bases: 10. The CDR3 sequence: CAWNGNRGADEQFF. The DNA of the CDR3 is TGTGCCTGGAATGGGAACAGGGGGGCCGATGAGCAGTTCTTC.

CDR3 sequence (DNA): TGTGCCAGCAGCTTACCCCCCAGACTAGCGGGAGTGTTGCCCTACAATGAGCAGTTCTTC. Protein product: CASSLPPRLAGVLPYNEQFF. This chain connects TRBV7-9 to TRBJ2-1, with 12 bases lining up with TRBD2. V shed 2 bases, J shed 2 bases, and the junction held 13 bases outside the gene matches. This CDR3 is built from 20 residues. Germline CDR1 SEHNR, CDR2 FQNEAQ (reference sequence).

This chain joins TRBV20-1 and TRBJ1-1; D gene uncertain. Germline V gives CDR1 DFQATT, CDR2 SNEGSKA (reference sequence). Trimming shortened V by 2 bases and J by 4 bases, and 8 bases separated the two germline ends. The CDR3 contains 12 residues. The CDR3 reads CSARWSPTEAFF. Written as DNA, the CDR3 is TGCAGTGCTAGATGGTCCCCCACTGAAGCTTTCTTT.

In its sample, this clonotype ranks as medium-sized. The chain carries TRBV12-3 or TRBV12-4 and TRBJ2-1, with a possible D match to TRBD2 (6 bases). This CDR3 has 18 residues. The V end lost 1 base, the J end lost 0 bases, and 16 bases lay between the germline ends. The CDR3 nucleotides are TGTGCCAGCAGTTTAGGGGCCCTAGCGAGAAGCTCCTACAATGAGCAGTTCTTC. This encodes CASSLGALARSSYNEQFF.

In the case of this clonotype: The junction differs from germline at one of its ends, possibly a read error. The chain joins TRBV2 to TRBJ2-4; D might be TRBD2 (6 bases). Germline loops: CDR1 SNHLY, CDR2 FYNNEI. This CDR3 is built from 16 residues. DNA of the CDR3: TGTGCCAGCAGTGTCAACCGGGGGATAGCCAAAAACATCCAGTACTTC. Translated: CASSVNRGIAKNIQYF.

This clonotype has at least ten counts. The rearrangement uses TRBV20-1 and TRBJ2-1; 7 bases match TRBD2. The CDR3 extends over 14 amino acids. Looked up from germline, CDR1 is DFQATT and CDR2 is SNEGSKA (reference sequence). The V segment lost 3 bases and the J segment 4 bases; nucleotides outside the gene matches: 6. The CDR3, as DNA: TGCAGTGCTAGCCTAGCGGAGTGGTACAATGAGCAGTTCTTC. Translation gives CSASLAEWYNEQFF.

This clonotype was seen at least ten times. This rearrangement joins TRBV30 to TRBJ2-7; the D call may be TRBD1 or TRBD2 (5 bases each). V lost 4 bases and J lost 1, with 11 bases in between. The CDR3 has 13 residues. From germline, CDR1 is GTSNPN and CDR2 SVGIG (reference sequence). Here the CDR3 reads CAWTSGRSYEQYF. The DNA of the CDR3 is TGTGCCTGGACTTCGGGACGGTCCTACGAGCAGTACTTC.

This clonotype was counted at least ten times. This rearrangement joins TRBV28 to TRBJ2-7; D might be TRBD2 (7 bases). The ends were cut back, 10 bases at V and 6 bases at J, with 19 bases in the middle. CDR1 and CDR2 (germline): MDHEN, SYDVKM. The CDR3 is 13 residues long. The CDR3 spells CATEGGEIVEQYF. The CDR3 DNA sequence: TGTGCCACCGAGGGGGGGGAGATCGTCGAGCAGTACTTC. The variable domain in full, with the rest retrieved from reference TRBV28 and TRBJ2-7, is DVKVTQSSRYLVKRTGEKVFLECVQDMDHENMFWYRQDPGLGLRLIYFSYDVKMKEKGDIPEGYSVSREKKERFSLILESASTNQTSMYLCATEGGEIVEQYFGPGTRLTVT.

This chain links TRBV7-9 with TRBJ2-1; 13 bases map to TRBD2. V was clipped by 5 bases and J by 1 base; unmatched bases: 2. CDR1 is SEHNR and CDR2 is FQNEAQ in the germline V gene (reference sequence). CDR3 length equals 16 residues. The CDR3 spells CASSPGLAGSYNEQFF. For the CDR3, the DNA is TGTGCCAGCAGCCCGGGACTAGCGGGATCCTACAATGAGCAGTTCTTC. The full variable domain, its missing parts supplied by reference TRBV7-9 and TRBJ2-1, is DTGVSQNPRHKITKRGQNVTFRCDPISEHNRLYWYRQTLGQGPEFLTYFQNEAQLEKSRLLSDRFSAERPKGSFSTLEIQRTEQGDSAMYLCASSPGLAGSYNEQFFGPGTRLTVL.

This clonotype was found many times. The chain uses TRBV7-2 and TRBJ2-2, with D possibly TRBD2 on 5 matching bases. Trimming took 4 bases from V and 0 from J, leaving 9 bases between them. The CDR3 is 15 residues long. CDR1 and CDR2 from the germline V gene are SGHTA and FQGNSA. CDR3 DNA sequence: TGTGCCAGCAGCTGGCGAGGGCCGAACACCGGGGAGCTGTTTTTT. Its translation: CASSWRGPNTGELFF.

At least ten counts were recorded for this clonotype. This chain links TRBV30 with TRBJ2-7; D not certain. Per the germline V gene, CDR1 is GTSNPN and CDR2 is SVGIG (reference sequence). Trimming pared 7 bases from V and 4 bases from J, leaving 11 bases between. The CDR3 totals 11 residues. For the CDR3, the DNA is TGTGCCTCCGCGGTCGGTTACGAGCAGTACTTC. It yields the protein CASAVGYEQYF.

This clonotype appeared once. At one end, the junction sequence differs from germline, possibly due to a read error. The chain couples TRBV6-2 or TRBV6-3 to TRBJ2-6; D ambiguous. The CDR3 spans 13 residues. From germline, CDR1 is MNHEY and CDR2 SVGEGT. The CDR3 region is CAIRPSGSNVLTF. In nucleotides, the CDR3 is TGTGCCATCAGGCCATCTGGGTCCAACGTCCTGACTTTC.

V gene TRBV5-1 combines with J gene TRBJ2-6; unclear D gene. The CDR3 sequence is 16 residues long. The V and J ends lost 0 bases and 0 bases respectively, with 7 bases between them. Per germline, CDR1 SGHRS and CDR2 YFSETQ. The CDR3 sequence is CASSLGPTSGANVLTF. The CDR3 DNA is TGCGCCAGCAGCTTGGGACCGACCTCTGGGGCCAACGTCCTGACTTTC.

The gene calls are TRBV20-1 and TRBJ2-1; 7 bases are a match to TRBD2. CDR1 and CDR2 (germline): DFQATT, SNEGSKA (reference sequence). The CDR3 is 15 amino acids. CDR3 loop: CGTRPPGLIYNEQFF. CDR3 DNA: TGCGGCACGAGGCCCCCGGGACTAATCTACAATGAGCAGTTCTTC.

This clonotype was counted ten times or more. This chain connects TRBV4-2 to TRBJ2-7; 8 nucleotides line up with TRBD1. This CDR3 contains 18 residues. V lost 0 bases and J lost 4; bases outside the gene matches: 14. CDR1 and CDR2 from the germline V gene are LGHNA and YNFKEQ. DNA of the CDR3: TGTGCCAGCAGCCAAGAAAGGCAGGGGGCAGTAACGTATTACGAGCAGTACTTC. It yields the protein CASSQERQGAVTYYEQYF.

By share of the sample, this clonotype is medium-sized. This chain uses TRBV28 with TRBJ1-4; D uncertain. V shed 8 bases and J shed 0 bases, with 13 bases lying between them. Per the germline V gene, CDR1 is MDHEN and CDR2 is SYDVKM. The CDR3 totals 15 residues. Here the CDR3 DNA reads TGTGCCAGCGGTCCTTGGAGCGCAACTAATGAAAAACTGTTTTTT. It is translated as CASGPWSATNEKLFF.

The CDR3 DNA is TGCGCCAGCAGCCAAGATGCCGCCCCTGATACGCAGTATTTT. Translation gives CASSQDAAPDTQYF. The V gene is TRBV4-3, the J gene TRBJ2-3; D gene ambiguous. CDR3 length: 14 amino acids. V lost 0 bases and J 6 bases, leaving 10 bases between the germline ends. Germline CDR1 LGHNA, CDR2 YSLEER.

The chain employs TRBV5-1 and TRBJ2-3; 10 positions match TRBD1. Germline CDR1 SGHRS, CDR2 YFSETQ. Germline trimming cut 0 bases from V and 2 bases from J; bases unmatched to any gene: 3. The CDR3 spans 16 residues. The DNA for the CDR3 is TGCGCCAGCAGCTTGGGACAGGGGGCCCACACAGATACGCAGTATTTT. It translates to CASSLGQGAHTDTQYF.

The rearrangement uses TRBV11-2 and TRBJ2-7, with 9 bases fitting TRBD1. Germline V gene sequence: CDR1 SGHAT, CDR2 FQNNGV. The junction had 2 bases not matched to a gene; V was cut back by 6 bases and J by 2 bases. The CDR3 runs to 13 residues. For the CDR3, the DNA is TGTGCCAGCAGGGGGACAGGGCCCTACGAGCAGTACTTC. It translates to CASRGTGPYEQYF.

The chain couples TRBV2 to TRBJ2-3; weak D call: TRBD1 (6 bases). Germline-derived CDR1 and CDR2 are SNHLY and FYNNEI. The CDR3 contains 13 residues. The germline V and J ends were trimmed by 5 bases and 4 bases, with 10 bases remaining between them. CDR3 nucleotides: TGTGCCAGCAGTCAGGGGATGGCAGATACGCAGTATTTT. This codes for CASSQGMADTQYF. Full variable domain (missing parts from reference TRBV2 and TRBJ2-3): EPEVTQTPSHQVTQMGQEVILRCVPISNHLYFYWYRQILGQKVEFLVSFYNNEISEKSEIFDDQFSVERPDGSNFTLKIRSTKLEDSAMYFCASSQGMADTQYFGPGTRLTVL.

This clonotype is categorized as medium-sized (0.01 to 0.1%). The chain carries TRBV6-5 and TRBJ1-6; the D gene is possibly TRBD1 (6 bases). V was pared by 6 bases and J by 1 base, with 19 bases between. CDR1 and CDR2 from the germline V gene are MNHEY and SVGAGI. The CDR3 spans 18 residues. The CDR3 DNA sequence: TGTGCCAGCAGCTACCCCGGACAGCGTGGTTCCTATAATTCACCCCTCCACTTT. Its translation is CASSYPGQRGSYNSPLHF.

V gene TRBV12-3 or TRBV12-4 combines with J gene TRBJ1-2; D remains ambiguous. The CDR3 contains 11 residues. Trimming stripped 8 bases from V and 8 bases from J, with 12 bases between. CDR3 nucleotide sequence: TGTGCCAGCCAAGGAAGACGGGGCTACACCTTC. Protein: CASQGRRGYTF.

In nucleotides, the CDR3 is TGCGCCAGCAGCAAAGCTACAGGGAGAGCCAAAAACATTCAGTACTTC. Protein product: CASSKATGRAKNIQYF. The chain employs TRBV4-1 and TRBJ2-4, with D perhaps TRBD1 (6 bases). Trimming pared 5 bases from V and 0 bases from J, leaving 14 bases between. This CDR3 has 16 amino acids. Germline values: CDR1 MGHRA, CDR2 YSYEKL.

The chain recombines TRBV5-1 with TRBJ1-2; TRBD1 is a possible D gene (5 bases). Trimming removed 3 bases from V and 3 bases from J, with 12 bases in between. Germline CDR1 reads SGHRS; CDR2 reads YFSETQ. The CDR3 covers 14 residues. The CDR3 spells CASSYQGLDYGYTF. The CDR3 DNA sequence: TGCGCCAGCAGCTACCAGGGTCTCGACTATGGCTACACCTTC.

The chain is built from TRBV5-6 and TRBJ2-3; D may correspond to TRBD1 or TRBD2 (5 bases each). The CDR3 is made up of 17 amino acids. Germline V gives CDR1 SGHDT, CDR2 YYEEEE. V lost 1 base to trimming and J lost 0 bases, with 15 bases between them. The CDR3 region is CASSLWDPGESTDTQYF. CDR3 in DNA: TGTGCCAGCAGCTTGTGGGACCCCGGGGAGAGCACAGATACGCAGTATTTT.